This TCR beta chain was captured in a study of technical replicates of blood from a few donors. Produced via immunoSEQ multiplex PCR; TCRdb's table is partial and in-frame only. The sample carries about 6,900 clones, roughly 95% recorded once. Sequenced input: PBMCs. The TCR originated in a human donor in good health.

The CDR3 sequence is CASSTAGQETQYF. DNA for the CDR3: TGTGCCAGCAGTACCGCGGGACAAGAGACCCAGTACTTC. The chain carries TRBV6-5 and TRBJ2-5, with TRBD2 as a possible D gene (6 bases). The V gene lost 5 bases and the J gene lost 2 bases, with 9 bases spanning the gap. CDR1 MNHEY and CDR2 SVGAGI come from the germline V gene. This CDR3 is built from 13 residues.